The clone carrying this TCR beta chain has only a few counts. Its specificity is not known. This sample was taken from a study of response to subunit inactivated influenza vaccine. Each CDR3 protein is one row after TCRdb ran MiXCR on the RT-PCR reads. The sample has around 490,000 distinct CDR3 sequences; 7.5% to 8.5% are singletons. Study-level findings and limits: The study's authors posited that every seasonal influenza vaccination enlists few new T cells.

Germline V lookup: CDR1 SGHTA, CDR2 FQGNSA. The V end lost 7 bases, the J end lost 6 bases, and 21 bases lay between the germline ends. The CDR3 spans 15 residues. The sample in question was PBMCs from blood, obtained less than 30 months after vaccination. The sequence came from a man aged 50-75 years who received an inactivated influenza vaccine. This chain connects TRBV7-2 to TRBJ2-5; either TRBD1 or TRBD2 may fit D (5 bases each). This CDR3 reads CASNRGDGPIKTQYF. CDR3 nucleotide sequence: TGTGCCAGCAACCGAGGGGACGGACCTATTAAGACCCAGTACTTC.